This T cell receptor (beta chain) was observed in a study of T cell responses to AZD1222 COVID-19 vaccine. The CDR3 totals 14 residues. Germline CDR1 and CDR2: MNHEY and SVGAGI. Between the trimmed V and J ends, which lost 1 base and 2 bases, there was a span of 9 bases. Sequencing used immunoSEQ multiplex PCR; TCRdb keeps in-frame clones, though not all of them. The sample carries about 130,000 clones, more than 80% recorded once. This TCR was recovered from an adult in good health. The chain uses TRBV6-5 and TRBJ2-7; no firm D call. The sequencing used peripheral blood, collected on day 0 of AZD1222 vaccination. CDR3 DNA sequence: TGTGCCAGCAGTTACTTACCAGATACCTACGAGCAGTACTTC. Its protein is CASSYLPDTYEQYF.